This section outlines one T cell receptor (beta chain) sequence together with its context. Its antigen is undetermined. The data were taken from a study of shared clonotypes between healthy human individuals. Study-level points and caveats: It was only blood that was sampled, and tissue repertoires likely differ.

As handled by the study authors: As immunoSEQ supplied junction-only sequences (without quality scores), filtering differed. The assay was immunoSEQ multiplex PCR, and TCRdb's table has in-frame clones only and misses some. The V and J calls and clone size are taken from that table; D and trimming were inferred from the DNA. The sample records around 1,000,000 clones, around 77% being singletons. The germline V gene encodes CDR1 SGHTA and CDR2 FQGNSA. V dropped 3 bases and J dropped 7 bases, with 10 bases sitting between them. This CDR3 has 12 residues. Sequencing input: memory CD4+ T cells from PBMCs. As to subset: CD45RA-negative fraction. V usage is TRBV7-2 and J usage is TRBJ2-7; D unclear. The receptor was isolated from a man in his late teens or twenties in good health. Some clones in this sample may be carry-over from other donors' samples. CDR3 protein: CASSFGVGEQYF. The CDR3 DNA follows: TGTGCCAGCAGCTTTGGGGTTGGGGAGCAGTACTTC.